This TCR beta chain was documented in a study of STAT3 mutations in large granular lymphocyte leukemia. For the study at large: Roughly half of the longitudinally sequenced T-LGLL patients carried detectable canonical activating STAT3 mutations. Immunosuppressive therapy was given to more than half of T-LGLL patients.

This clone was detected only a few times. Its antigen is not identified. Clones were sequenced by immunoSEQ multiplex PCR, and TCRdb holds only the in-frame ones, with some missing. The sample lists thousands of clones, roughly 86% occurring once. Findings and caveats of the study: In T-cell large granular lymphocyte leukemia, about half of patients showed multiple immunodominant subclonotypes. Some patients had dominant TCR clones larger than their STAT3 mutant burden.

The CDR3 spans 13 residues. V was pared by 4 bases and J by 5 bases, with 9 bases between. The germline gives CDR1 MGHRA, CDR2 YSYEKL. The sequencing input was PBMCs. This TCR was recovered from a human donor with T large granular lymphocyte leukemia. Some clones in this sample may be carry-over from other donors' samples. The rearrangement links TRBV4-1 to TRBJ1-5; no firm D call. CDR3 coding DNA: TGCGCCAGCAGCCCGGGCCTAGATCAGCCCCAGCATTTT. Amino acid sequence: CASSPGLDQPQHF.